These 6 T cell receptor beta chains were all obtained from the same sample, sequenced in a study of cytomegalovirus exposure and HLA in healthy donors. TCRdb's table, derived via immunoSEQ multiplex PCR, lists solely in-frame clones and lacks some. The data show under 300,000 clones, with about 86% seen just once and over 0.95% held by the top ten. Input material: PBMCs. The receptors here all came from a woman aged 18-30 years in good health and CMV-seronegative.

The CDR3 loop is CASSDPGTNSAEQYF. CDR3 sequence (DNA): TGTGCCAGCAGCGACCCCGGGACAAATTCCGCCGAGCAGTACTTC. This sequence joins TRBV9 and TRBJ2-7; tentative D call: TRBD1 (6 bases). Germline CDR1 SGDLS, CDR2 YYNGEE. The V end was cut by 3 bases, the J end by 6 bases, with 19 bases between. The CDR3 extends over 15 amino acids.

The chain uses TRBV27 and TRBJ2-7, with D perhaps matching TRBD1 (6 bases). V lost 5 bases to trimming and J lost 1 base, with 15 bases between them. CDR1 MNHEY and CDR2 SMNVEV come from the germline V gene (reference sequence). This CDR3 is built from 15 residues. The CDR3 region is CASSKTGIGSYEQYF. CDR3 bases: TGTGCCAGCAGTAAAACAGGGATTGGTTCCTACGAGCAGTACTTC.

V and J are TRBV4-1 and TRBJ1-3, with a tentative D call TRBD1 (6 bases). The V gene lost 0 bases and the J gene lost 0 bases, with 12 bases spanning the gap. CDR3 length equals 17 residues. CDR1 is MGHRA, CDR2 YSYEKL, per germline. CDR3 loop: CASSQEMGTYSGNTIYF. The DNA for the CDR3 is TGCGCCAGCAGCCAAGAAATGGGGACATACTCTGGAAACACCATATATTTT.

The chain links TRBV11-1 to TRBJ2-1, with D possibly TRBD2 on 7 matching bases. Trimming stripped 1 base from V and 6 bases from J, with 13 bases between. Germline loops: CDR1 SGHAT, CDR2 FQDESV (reference sequence). The CDR3 is made up of 15 amino acids. This chain's CDR3 is CASSLDRGGPNEQFF. The CDR3 nucleotides read TGTGCCAGCAGCTTAGATAGGGGGGGCCCCAATGAGCAGTTCTTC.

A few counts support this clone. The chain combines TRBV5-1 with TRBJ1-5; the D is unclear. The germline V gene has CDR1 SGHRS and CDR2 YFSETQ. The CDR3 has 15 amino acids. Trimming removed 0 bases from V and 1 base from J, with 8 bases in between. The CDR3 coding sequence is TGCGCCAGCAGCTTGGTACCCGGGAGCAATCAGCCCCAGCATTTT. Its protein is CASSLVPGSNQPQHF.

This clone was observed a handful of times. The chain links TRBV7-2 to TRBJ2-7, with a weak D call TRBD1 (5 bases). With 1 base removed from V and 2 bases from J, the gap between germline ends came to 9 bases. This CDR3 region has 14 residues. Germline V gene sequence: CDR1 SGHTA, CDR2 FQGNSA. CDR3 DNA: TGTGCCAGCAGCTTAGTTGGCAGGGCCTACGAGCAGTACTTC. Protein product: CASSLVGRAYEQYF.